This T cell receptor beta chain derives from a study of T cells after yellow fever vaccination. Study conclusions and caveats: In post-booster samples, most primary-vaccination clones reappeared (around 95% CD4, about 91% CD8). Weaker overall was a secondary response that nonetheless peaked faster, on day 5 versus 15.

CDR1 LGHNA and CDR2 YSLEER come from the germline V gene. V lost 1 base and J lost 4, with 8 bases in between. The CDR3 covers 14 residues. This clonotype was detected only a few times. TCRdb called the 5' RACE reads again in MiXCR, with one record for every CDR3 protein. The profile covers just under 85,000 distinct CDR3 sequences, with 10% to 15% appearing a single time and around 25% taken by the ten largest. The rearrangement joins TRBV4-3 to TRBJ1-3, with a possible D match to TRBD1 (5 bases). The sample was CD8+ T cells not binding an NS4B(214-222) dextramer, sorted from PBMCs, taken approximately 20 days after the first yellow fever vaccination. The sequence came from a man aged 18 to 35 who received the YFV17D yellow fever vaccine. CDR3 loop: CASSQGDVGNTIYF. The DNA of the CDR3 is TGCGCCAGCAGCCAAGGGGACGTCGGAAACACCATATATTTT.